This T cell receptor beta chain comes out of a study of blood T cells in healthy people across ages. PCR was performed a second time for 7 to 11 cycles using a sample-barcoded 5' primer and a J-beta primer mix. TCRdb reprocessed the 5' RACE reads with MiXCR, giving one entry per CDR3 protein. There are more than 1.4 million distinct CDR3 sequences in the sample; 42% occur only once, and roughly 8.2% lies in the top ten. Germline-derived CDR1 and CDR2 are DFQATT and SNEGSKA (reference sequence). The V gene end was trimmed by 5 bases and the J gene end by 7 bases; junction bases not matched to a gene: 10. This CDR3 has 14 amino acids.

J is TRBJ2-4 and V is TRBV20-1, with TRBD1 matching 8 bases. The clonotype was recovered from a woman between 18 and 29 years old in good health. Sequencing used blood. The CDR3 bases are TGCAGTGCTCCTGCACGACAGGGGTGGAACATTCAGTACTTC. This codes for CSAPARQGWNIQYF.